This TCR beta chain was profiled in a study of shared clonotypes between healthy human individuals. CD45RO-negative CD8 cells positively selected for CCR7 made up the naive population, which excluded terminally differentiated effector memory CD45RA+ cells. The length of the CDR3 is 15 residues. Per the germline V gene, CDR1 is PRHDT and CDR2 is FYEKMQ (reference sequence). V was pared by 3 bases and J by 0 bases, with 6 bases between. The data were produced by immunoSEQ multiplex PCR, yet TCRdb's version contains in-frame clones alone and is incomplete. The repertoire consists of around 1,900,000 clones, with 80% to 95% occurring once and the leading ten covering 1.5% to 2%.

The sequence was collected from a man aged 18-30 years in good health. Some clones in this sample may be carry-over from other donors' samples. Source material: naive CD8+ T cells from PBMCs. The V and J genes are TRBV13 and TRBJ2-6, with D perhaps matching TRBD1 (5 bases). CDR3 loop: CASSFRGSGANVLTF. The CDR3 bases are TGTGCCAGCAGCTTTAGGGGCTCTGGGGCCAACGTCCTGACTTTC.